These 29 T cell receptor beta chains share one sample of origin, sequenced in a study of blood T cells in healthy people across ages. A second PCR, run for about 7 to 12 cycles, used a sample-barcoded 5' primer plus a J-beta primer mix. TCRdb processed the 5' RACE reads anew with MiXCR; each CDR3 protein has one entry. The sample has roughly 680,000 distinct CDR3 sequences, 21% seen once. Material for sequencing was blood. The receptors here all came from a man in his 70s in good health.

This clonotype was recorded a few times. The chain employs TRBV20-1 and TRBJ1-2, with no clear D. The CDR3 totals 12 residues. The V gene lost 6 bases and the J gene lost 0 bases, with 8 bases spanning the gap. Per the germline V gene, CDR1 is DFQATT and CDR2 is SNEGSKA (reference sequence). CDR3 residues: CSAYQTNYGYTF. The CDR3 DNA reads as TGCAGTGCCTATCAGACTAACTATGGCTACACCTTC.

This clonotype was picked up many times. The chain carries TRBV12-3 or TRBV12-4 and TRBJ1-6; D not resolved. There are 16 residues in the CDR3. V lost 3 bases, J lost 5 bases, and 14 bases lay in between. CDR3 residues: CASSFRAPANNSPLHF. The CDR3 DNA reads as TGTGCCAGCAGTTTTCGGGCCCCGGCAAATAATTCACCCCTCCACTTT.

This clonotype showed up just a few times. DNA for the CDR3: TGCGCCAGCAGCCAAGATTTCAGGGCCTCTAATGAAAAACTGTTTTTT. It translates to CASSQDFRASNEKLFF. The chain has TRBV4-3 and TRBJ1-4; perhaps TRBD1 as D (5 bases). Germline V gene lookup returns CDR1 LGHNA and CDR2 YSLEER. The length of the CDR3 is 16 residues. V lost 0 bases and J 3 bases, leaving 11 bases between the germline ends.

There are a few counts of this clonotype. V gene TRBV20-1 combines with J gene TRBJ2-1, with 7 bases identical to TRBD2. Germline V CDR1 and CDR2: DFQATT, SNEGSKA (reference sequence). CDR3 length: 16 residues. Germline trimming cut 0 bases from V and 10 bases from J; bases unmatched to any gene: 15. CDR3 bases: TGCAGTGCTAGAGATTTAGCAGGGACTATAACCTACGAGCAGTTCTTC. Amino acid sequence: CSARDLAGTITYEQFF.

This rearrangement joins TRBV5-1 to TRBJ1-5; D is unclear. The V end lost 4 bases, the J end lost 4 bases, and 12 bases lay between the germline ends. The CDR3 runs 14 residues. Germline CDR1 SGHRS, CDR2 YFSETQ. CDR3 sequence reads: CASSPMGLNQPQHF. The CDR3 region has the DNA TGCGCCAGCAGCCCGATGGGTTTAAATCAGCCCCAGCATTTT. Full variable domain (rest looked up from reference TRBV5-1 and TRBJ1-5): KAGVTQTPRYLIKTRGQQVTLSCSPISGHRSVSWYQQTPGQGLQFLFEYFSETQRNKGNFPGRFSGRQFSNSRSEMNVSTLELGDSALYLCASSPMGLNQPQHFGDGTRLSIL.

The chain couples TRBV10-1 to TRBJ2-3; TRBD2 matches at 11 bases. V was pared by 3 bases and J by 1 base, with 6 bases of the junction left unmatched. Germline V gene sequence: CDR1 WNHNN, CDR2 SYGVQD (reference sequence). This CDR3 region has 17 residues. CDR3: CASSEGVGLAGTDTQYF. CDR3 bases: TGCGCCAGCAGTGAAGGTGTGGGACTAGCGGGCACAGATACGCAGTATTTT.

A remark on this clonotype: Its ends do not fully match the called genes, so a read error is possible. This chain connects TRBV11-2 to TRBJ2-2; D ambiguous. CDR1 and CDR2 from the germline V gene are SGHAT and FQNNGV. The CDR3 totals 13 residues. In nucleotides, the CDR3 is TGTGCCGGCAGTTTTGGGCAGTCCGGGGAGCTGTTTTTT. Protein product: CAGSFGQSGELFF.

The chain couples TRBV7-3 to TRBJ2-5; perhaps TRBD2 as D (5 bases). V lost 0 bases and J lost 5, with 13 bases in between. Germline V gene sequence: CDR1 SGHTA, CDR2 FQGTGA. The CDR3 has 15 amino acids. Written as DNA, the CDR3 is TGTGCCAGCAGCTTAACGGAGGCCCCGTGGGAGACCCAGTACTTC. It specifies CASSLTEAPWETQYF. Together with reference TRBV7-3 and TRBJ2-5, the CDR3 gives the full variable domain: GAGVSQTPSNKVTEKGKYVELRCDPISGHTALYWYRQSLGQGPEFLIYFQGTGAADDSGLPNDRFFAVRPEGSVSTLKIQRTERGDSAVYLCASSLTEAPWETQYFGPGTRLLVL.

This clonotype turned up a few times. CDR3 bases: TGTGCCAGCAGCAAAGATTGGCCAGCCGAGACCCAGTACTTC. Translation: CASSKDWPAETQYF. The rearrangement links TRBV21-1 to TRBJ2-5. TRBV21-1 is a recognized pseudogene. The CDR3 spans 14 residues.

V gene TRBV18 combines with J gene TRBJ2-5; tentatively, D is TRBD1 or TRBD2 (6 bases each). The CDR3 has 15 amino acids. Per germline, CDR1 KGHSH and CDR2 LQKENI. V lost 3 bases, J lost 1 base, and 12 bases lay in between. The CDR3 bases are TGTGCCAGCTCACCCCGCTCGGGGGCCCAAGAGACCCAGTACTTC. This translates into CASSPRSGAQETQYF.

There are many counts of this clonotype. The chain uses TRBV6-5 and TRBJ2-7; 9 bases are shared with TRBD2. The CDR3 covers 15 residues. Per the germline V gene, CDR1 is MNHEY and CDR2 is SVGAGI. V dropped 5 bases and J dropped 1; count of bases not matched to a gene: 6. CDR3 region: CASSISTSGSYEQYF. As DNA, the CDR3 is TGTGCCAGCAGTATTTCGACTAGCGGATCCTACGAGCAGTACTTC.

Only a few counts were recorded for this clonotype. This chain joins TRBV6-5 and TRBJ2-3; 9 positions match TRBD1. The CDR3 consists of 16 residues. V shed 2 bases, J shed 0 bases, and the junction held 3 bases outside the gene matches. Germline loops: CDR1 MNHEY, CDR2 SVGAGI. The CDR3 DNA is TGTGCCAGCAGTTACACACAGGGGGCCAGCACAGATACGCAGTATTTT. Its translation: CASSYTQGASTDTQYF.

The V gene is TRBV7-9, the J gene TRBJ1-4; maybe TRBD1 (5 bases). Germline CDR1 is SEHNR and CDR2 is FQNEAQ (reference sequence). The CDR3 consists of 16 residues. V lost 1 base and J lost 4, with 13 bases in between. CDR3 coding DNA: TGTGCCAGCAGCTTAGGCGACAGTAACCTTAATGAAAAACTGTTTTTT. Translation gives CASSLGDSNLNEKLFF.

This chain uses TRBV7-9 with TRBJ2-5; maybe TRBD2 (6 bases). The CDR3 loop spans 16 amino acids. Trimming removed 3 bases from V and 1 base from J, with 15 bases in between. Looked up from germline, CDR1 is SEHNR and CDR2 is FQNEAQ (reference sequence). CDR3 nucleotides: TGTGCCAGCAGCTTGTGGGCAGCGGGCCTCCAAGAGACCCAGTACTTC. The encoded protein is CASSLWAAGLQETQYF.

The V gene is TRBV20-1, the J gene TRBJ1-4; 7 bases fit TRBD1. This CDR3 has 13 residues. Germline trimming cut 3 bases from V and 8 bases from J; bases unmatched to any gene: 6. Germline V CDR1 and CDR2: DFQATT, SNEGSKA (reference sequence). Written as DNA, the CDR3 is TGCAGTGCTAGGACAGGGTTGTACGAAAAACTGTTTTTT. Its protein is CSARTGLYEKLFF.

This clonotype was detected only a few times. J is TRBJ2-3 and V is TRBV10-1; no firm D call. Germline CDR1 and CDR2: WNHNN and SYGVQD (reference sequence). The CDR3 consists of 15 residues. V was shortened by 3 bases and J by 1 base, with 11 bases between the two germline ends. The CDR3 nucleotides read TGCGCCAGCAGTGACCCTAGTGAAGGCACAGATACGCAGTATTTT. It encodes CASSDPSEGTDTQYF.

In this sample, this clonotype turned up a few times. The chain carries TRBV7-9 and TRBJ1-2, with a tentative D call TRBD1 (6 bases). Trimming shortened V by 1 base and J by 7 bases, and 19 bases separated the two germline ends. The CDR3 totals 16 residues. Germline CDR1 and CDR2: SEHNR and FQNEAQ (reference sequence). CDR3 protein: CASSLEGDRLPSGYTF. DNA for the CDR3: TGTGCCAGCAGCTTAGAGGGAGACAGGCTACCCTCTGGCTACACCTTC.

The gene calls are TRBV27 and TRBJ1-1, with D possibly matching TRBD1 (5 bases). CDR1 is MNHEY, CDR2 SMNVEV, per germline (reference sequence). V lost 5 bases, J lost 1 base, and 14 bases lay in between. CDR3 length: 15 amino acids. In DNA, the CDR3 is TGTGCCAGCAGTATATACATGGACACGAACACTGAAGCTTTCTTT. Translated: CASSIYMDTNTEAFF.

The DNA for the CDR3 is TGTGCCAGCAGCCCCTTTGTACAGGGATCCGAGCAGTACTTC. It encodes CASSPFVQGSEQYF. This chain links TRBV3-1 with TRBJ2-7; tentatively, D is TRBD1 (6 bases). V lost 4 bases, J lost 6 bases, and 16 bases lay in between. Germline V lookup: CDR1 LGHDT, CDR2 YNNKEL (reference sequence). This CDR3 comprises 14 residues.

The chain recombines TRBV9 with TRBJ1-4; D is uncertain. Looked up from germline, CDR1 is SGDLS and CDR2 is YYNGEE. The CDR3 runs to 13 residues. Trimming stripped 2 bases from V and 7 bases from J, with 9 bases between. The CDR3 is CASSVDLGEKLFF. The DNA for the CDR3 is TGTGCCAGCAGCGTGGACCTGGGTGAAAAACTGTTTTTT. The full variable domain, in which reference TRBV9 and TRBJ1-4 provide the parts outside the CDR3, is DSGVTQTPKHLITATGQRVTLRCSPRSGDLSVYWYQQSLDQGLQFLIQYYNGEERAKGNILERFSAQQFPDLHSELNLSSLELGDSALYFCASSVDLGEKLFFGSGTQLSVL.

The chain carries TRBV10-3 and TRBJ2-5, with a tentative D call TRBD1 (6 bases). Near its end, the DNA agrees better with TRBJ2-7, so the J call may be wrong. In germline, CDR1 is ENHRY, CDR2 SYGVKD. CDR3 length: 14 amino acids. CDR3 coding DNA: TGTGCCACCGCAGGGGACACGCACTCTTCCGAGCAGTACTTC. As protein: CATAGDTHSSEQYF.

This chain uses TRBV7-3 with TRBJ2-7; D possibly corresponds to TRBD2 (7 bases). Trimming pared 8 bases from V and 4 bases from J, leaving 15 bases between. Germline CDR1 SGHTA, CDR2 FQGTGA. The CDR3 is 13 amino acids. CDR3 protein: CASGGGQFYEQYF. In DNA, the CDR3 is TGTGCCAGCGGGGGGGGGCAGTTTTACGAGCAGTACTTC.

This clonotype turned up a few times. CDR3 sequence: CASSQDGTGRVNTEAFF. For the CDR3, the DNA is TGCGCCAGCAGCCAAGATGGGACAGGGAGGGTGAACACTGAAGCTTTCTTT. V is TRBV4-1 and J is TRBJ1-1; TRBD1 matches at 9 bases. CDR3 length: 17 amino acids. Germline trimming cut 0 bases from V and 0 bases from J; bases unmatched to any gene: 5. Germline V gene lookup returns CDR1 MGHRA and CDR2 YSYEKL.

This clonotype has at least ten counts. The chain has TRBV2 and TRBJ2-1, with TRBD2 identical over 14 bases. The CDR3 contains 14 residues. J gave up 15 bases and V 6 bases, and 10 bases lay outside the gene matches. In germline, CDR1 is SNHLY, CDR2 FYNNEI. The CDR3 DNA is TGTGCCAGCAGCGCCGGGACTAGCGGGAGAAGGGCGTTCTTC. It is translated as CASSAGTSGRRAFF. Together with reference TRBV2 and TRBJ2-1, the CDR3 gives the full variable domain: EPEVTQTPSHQVTQMGQEVILRCVPISNHLYFYWYRQILGQKVEFLVSFYNNEISEKSEIFDDQFSVERPDGSNFTLKIRSTKLEDSAMYFCASSAGTSGRRAFFGPGTRLTVL.

In this sample, this clonotype turned up a few times. The rearrangement joins TRBV13 to TRBJ2-5; perhaps TRBD1 as D (5 bases). Matching the DNA end better, TRBJ2-7 makes the J call doubtful. The CDR3 runs to 14 residues. CDR1 PRHDT and CDR2 FYEKMQ come from the germline V gene (reference sequence). CDR3 in amino acids: CASSLVGLPYEQYF. DNA for the CDR3: TGTGCCAGCAGCTTAGTGGGGCTGCCCTACGAGCAGTACTTC.

This chain uses TRBV6-2 or TRBV6-3 with TRBJ2-5; D remains unclear. CDR3 size: 13 residues. V lost 2 bases, J lost 0 bases, and 4 bases lay in between. The germline V gene encodes CDR1 MNHEY and CDR2 SVGEGT. CDR3 loop: CASSYAYQETQYF. In DNA, the CDR3 is TGTGCCAGCAGTTACGCTTACCAAGAGACCCAGTACTTC.

This clonotype was detected a few times. The V gene is TRBV3-1, the J gene TRBJ1-1; the D gene is possibly TRBD1 (5 bases). This CDR3 comprises 13 residues. V was clipped by 0 bases and J by 11 bases, with 13 bases between them. Germline CDR1 reads LGHDT; CDR2 reads YNNKEL (reference sequence). The CDR3 DNA is TGTGCCAGCAGCCAAGATGGGGGAGGGATGGCTTTCTTT. Amino acid sequence: CASSQDGGGMAFF.

This clonotype was seen more than once but under ten times. CDR3 bases: TGTGCCAGCAGCACAAAGACCCCCCTGAGCTCTGGGGCCAACGTCCTGACTTTC. It codes for CASSTKTPLSSGANVLTF. The chain links TRBV5-6 to TRBJ2-6, with D uncertain. CDR3 length: 18 residues. Germline values: CDR1 SGHDT, CDR2 YYEEEE. The ends were cut back, 4 bases at V and 0 bases at J, with 17 bases in the middle.

The table lists this clonotype with a few counts. The chain links TRBV28 to TRBJ2-5, with D possibly matching TRBD2 (5 bases). The end of the DNA fits TRBJ2-1 better, so the J call may be wrong. The CDR3 contains 15 residues. Germline CDR1 MDHEN, CDR2 SYDVKM. Here the CDR3 reads CASSLKASSGFEQFF. The CDR3 nucleotides are TGTGCCAGCAGTTTAAAGGCTAGCTCGGGCTTTGAACAGTTCTTC.